The 3 T cell receptor beta chains given below trace back to one sample, sequenced in a study of T cell changes during pregnancy in multiple sclerosis. Profiled with immunoSEQ multiplex PCR; TCRdb holds only in-frame clones, not every one. The sample lists under 110,000 clones, around 90% seen once, with around 3.1% in the top ten. Sequenced material: peripheral blood, taken in the second trimester of pregnancy. The receptors originated from a female donor with multiple sclerosis, enrolled in a pregnancy study.

The gene calls are TRBV25-1 and TRBJ2-5; D not resolved. CDR1 MGHDK and CDR2 SYGVNS come from the germline V gene. V was shortened by 1 base and J by 7 bases, with 10 bases between the two germline ends. The CDR3 sequence is 13 residues long. CDR3 residues: CASSEWLARTQYF. The CDR3 DNA reads as TGTGCCAGCAGTGAATGGTTAGCAAGGACCCAGTACTTC.

The chain combines TRBV28 with TRBJ2-7, with D maybe TRBD2 (5 bases). Germline V lookup: CDR1 MDHEN, CDR2 SYDVKM. The CDR3 covers 12 residues. V lost 8 bases and J lost 3, with 11 bases in between. CDR3 sequence (DNA): TGTGCCAGCGGGGAGTCGAGCTACGAGCAGTACTTC. Its translation: CASGESSYEQYF.

V and J are TRBV7-9 and TRBJ2-1; 10 bases line up with TRBD2. J was trimmed by 2 bases and V by 2 bases; bases with no gene match: 3. Germline V CDR1 and CDR2: SEHNR, FQNEAQ (reference sequence). CDR3 size: 16 residues. The CDR3: CASSLLAGVTYNEQFF. The CDR3 DNA reads as TGTGCCAGCAGCTTACTAGCGGGAGTCACCTACAATGAGCAGTTCTTC.